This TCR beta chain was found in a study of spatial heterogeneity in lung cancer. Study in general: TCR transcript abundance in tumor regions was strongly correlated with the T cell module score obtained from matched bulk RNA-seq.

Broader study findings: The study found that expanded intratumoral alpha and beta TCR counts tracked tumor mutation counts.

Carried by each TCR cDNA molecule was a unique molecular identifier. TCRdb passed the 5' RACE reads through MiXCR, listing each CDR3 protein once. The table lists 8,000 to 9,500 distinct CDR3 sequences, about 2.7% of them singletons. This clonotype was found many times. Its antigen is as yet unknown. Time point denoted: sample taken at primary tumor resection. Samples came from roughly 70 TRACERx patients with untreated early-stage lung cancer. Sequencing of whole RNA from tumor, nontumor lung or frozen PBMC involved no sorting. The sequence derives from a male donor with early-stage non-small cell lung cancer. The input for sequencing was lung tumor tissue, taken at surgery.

CDR3 nucleotides: TGTGCCAGCAGCGGAGTGGATACGCAGTATTTT. Translated: CASSGVDTQYF. V gene TRBV12-3 or TRBV12-4 combines with J gene TRBJ2-3; D is uncertain. Trimming pared 6 bases from V and 6 bases from J, leaving 7 bases between. The CDR3 covers 11 residues.